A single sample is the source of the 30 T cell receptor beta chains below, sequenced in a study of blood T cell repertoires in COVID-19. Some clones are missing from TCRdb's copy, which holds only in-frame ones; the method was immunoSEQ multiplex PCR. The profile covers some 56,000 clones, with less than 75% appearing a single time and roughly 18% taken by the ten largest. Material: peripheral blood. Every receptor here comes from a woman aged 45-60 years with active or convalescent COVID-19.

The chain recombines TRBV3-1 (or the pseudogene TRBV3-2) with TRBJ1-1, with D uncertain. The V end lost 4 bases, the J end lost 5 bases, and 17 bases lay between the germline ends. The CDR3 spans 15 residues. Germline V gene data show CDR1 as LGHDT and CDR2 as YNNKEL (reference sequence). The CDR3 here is CASSPIRGSRTEAFF. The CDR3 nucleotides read TGTGCCAGCAGCCCGATTCGAGGCAGTAGGACTGAAGCTTTCTTT.

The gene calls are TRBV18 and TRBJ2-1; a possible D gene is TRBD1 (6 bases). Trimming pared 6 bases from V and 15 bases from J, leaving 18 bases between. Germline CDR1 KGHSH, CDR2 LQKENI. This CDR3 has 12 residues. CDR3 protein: CASSPTDSMGFF. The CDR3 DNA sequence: TGTGCCAGCTCCCCTACGGACAGTATGGGGTTCTTC.

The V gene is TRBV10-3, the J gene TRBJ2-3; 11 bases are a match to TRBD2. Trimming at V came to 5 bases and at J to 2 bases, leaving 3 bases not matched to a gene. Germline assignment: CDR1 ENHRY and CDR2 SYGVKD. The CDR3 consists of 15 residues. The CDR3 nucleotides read TGTGCCATCAGTCTAGCGGGAGGTATCACAGATACGCAGTATTTT. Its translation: CAISLAGGITDTQYF.

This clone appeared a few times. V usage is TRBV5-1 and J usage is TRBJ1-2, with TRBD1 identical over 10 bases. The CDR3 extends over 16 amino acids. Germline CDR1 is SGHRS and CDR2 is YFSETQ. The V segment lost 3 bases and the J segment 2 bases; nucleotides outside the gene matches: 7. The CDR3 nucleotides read TGCGCCAGCAGCTCCGGGACAGGGGTTTCAAACTATGGCTACACCTTC. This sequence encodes CASSSGTGVSNYGYTF.

The CDR3 coding sequence is TGTGCCAGCAGCCCGGACAGGGGGCCCGAGCAGTACTTC. Translated: CASSPDRGPEQYF. This rearrangement joins TRBV7-8 to TRBJ2-7; TRBD1 matches at 11 bases. The CDR3 extends over 13 amino acids. V trimming: 5 bases; J trimming: 6 bases; junction bases outside the gene matches: 3. Germline CDR1 is SGHVS and CDR2 is FQNEAQ.

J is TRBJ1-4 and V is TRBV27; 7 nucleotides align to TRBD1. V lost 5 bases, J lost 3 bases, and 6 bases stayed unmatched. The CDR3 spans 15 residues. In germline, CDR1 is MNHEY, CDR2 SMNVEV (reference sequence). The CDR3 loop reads CASSPTQGANEKLFF. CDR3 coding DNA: TGTGCCAGCAGTCCCACCCAGGGGGCTAATGAAAAACTGTTTTTT.

For the CDR3, the DNA is TGCAGCGCCGGGAGAGAGGGCACGGCTTTCTTT. Translation: CSAGREGTAFF. The chain couples TRBV29-1 to TRBJ1-1; D gene uncertain. V lost 7 bases and J 11 bases, leaving 17 bases between the germline ends. Per germline, CDR1 SQVTM and CDR2 ANQGSEA. There are 11 residues in the CDR3.

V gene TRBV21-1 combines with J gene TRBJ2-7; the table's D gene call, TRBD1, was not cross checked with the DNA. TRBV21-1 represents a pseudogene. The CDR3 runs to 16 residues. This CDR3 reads CASSKGTTGDPYEQYF. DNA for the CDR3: TGTGCCAGCAGCAAAGGGACTACAGGGGACCCCTACGAGCAGTACTTC.

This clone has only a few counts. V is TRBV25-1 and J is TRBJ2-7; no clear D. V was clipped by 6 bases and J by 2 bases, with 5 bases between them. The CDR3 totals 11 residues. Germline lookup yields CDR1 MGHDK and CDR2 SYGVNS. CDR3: CASRHTYEQYF. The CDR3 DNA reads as TGTGCCAGCAGGCACACCTACGAGCAGTACTTC.

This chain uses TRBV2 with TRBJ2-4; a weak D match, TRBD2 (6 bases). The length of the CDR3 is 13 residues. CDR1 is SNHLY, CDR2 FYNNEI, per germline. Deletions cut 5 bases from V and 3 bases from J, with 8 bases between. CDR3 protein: CASSPGLKNIQYF. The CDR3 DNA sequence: TGTGCCAGCAGTCCGGGACTCAAAAACATTCAGTACTTC.

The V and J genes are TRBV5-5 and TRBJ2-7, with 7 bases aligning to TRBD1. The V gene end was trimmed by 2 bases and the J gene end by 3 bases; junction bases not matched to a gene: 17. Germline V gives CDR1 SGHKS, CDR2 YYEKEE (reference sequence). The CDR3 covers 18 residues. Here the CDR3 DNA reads TGTGCCAGCAGCTTTGACCCACCTCCTCGGGACAGCTACTACGAGCAGTACTTC. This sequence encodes CASSFDPPPRDSYYEQYF.

CDR3 sequence (DNA): TGTGCCAGCAGTGAAAGAGGACAGGGCTTAGTAATGTTTTTT. The encoded protein is CASSERGQGLVMFF. This rearrangement joins TRBV6-1 to TRBJ1-4; TRBD1 matches at 8 bases. The CDR3 contains 14 residues. Unmatched junction bases numbered 11, after V lost 2 bases and J lost 15 bases. CDR1 MNHNS and CDR2 SASEGT come from the germline V gene.

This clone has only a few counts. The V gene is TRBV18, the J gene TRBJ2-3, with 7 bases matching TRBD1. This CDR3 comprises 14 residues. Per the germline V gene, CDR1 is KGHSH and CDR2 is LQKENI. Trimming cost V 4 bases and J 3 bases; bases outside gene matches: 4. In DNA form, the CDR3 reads TGTGCCAGCTCACGACAGGGTATGACAGATACGCAGTATTTT. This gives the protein CASSRQGMTDTQYF.

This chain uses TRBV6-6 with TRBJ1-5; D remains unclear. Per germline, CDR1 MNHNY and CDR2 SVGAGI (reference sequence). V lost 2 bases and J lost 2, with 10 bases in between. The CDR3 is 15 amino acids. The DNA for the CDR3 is TGTGCCAGCAGTTACAAGAGAGTGGGCAATCAGCCCCAGCATTTT. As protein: CASSYKRVGNQPQHF.

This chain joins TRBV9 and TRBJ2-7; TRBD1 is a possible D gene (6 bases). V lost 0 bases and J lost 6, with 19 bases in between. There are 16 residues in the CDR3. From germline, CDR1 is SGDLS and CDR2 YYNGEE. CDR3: CASSVATWGPESEQYF. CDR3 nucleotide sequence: TGTGCCAGCAGCGTAGCTACGTGGGGGCCCGAGAGCGAGCAGTACTTC.

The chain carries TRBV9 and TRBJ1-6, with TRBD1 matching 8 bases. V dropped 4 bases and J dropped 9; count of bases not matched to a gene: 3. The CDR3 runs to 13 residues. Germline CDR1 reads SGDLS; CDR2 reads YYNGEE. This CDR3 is CASSPDRASPLHF. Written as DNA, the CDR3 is TGTGCCAGCAGCCCGGACAGGGCTTCACCCCTCCACTTT.

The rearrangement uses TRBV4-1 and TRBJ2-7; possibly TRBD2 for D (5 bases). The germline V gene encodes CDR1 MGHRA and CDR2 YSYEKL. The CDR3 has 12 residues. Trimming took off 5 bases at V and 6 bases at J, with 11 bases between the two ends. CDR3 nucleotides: TGCGCCAGCAGCACGGGGTTTAGCGAGCAGTACTTC. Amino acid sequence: CASSTGFSEQYF.

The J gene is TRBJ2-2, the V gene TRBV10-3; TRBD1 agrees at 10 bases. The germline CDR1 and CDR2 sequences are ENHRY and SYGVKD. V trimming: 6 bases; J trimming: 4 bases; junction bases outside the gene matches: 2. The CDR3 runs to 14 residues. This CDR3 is CAISRDRGTGELFF. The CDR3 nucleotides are TGTGCCATCAGCAGGGACAGGGGCACCGGGGAGCTGTTTTTT.

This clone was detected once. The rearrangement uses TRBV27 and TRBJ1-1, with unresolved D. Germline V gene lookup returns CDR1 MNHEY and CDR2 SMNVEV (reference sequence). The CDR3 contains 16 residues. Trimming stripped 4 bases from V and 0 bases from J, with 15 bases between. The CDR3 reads CASSSRSRGVNTEAFF. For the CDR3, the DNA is TGTGCCAGCAGTTCGAGGTCGAGAGGTGTGAACACTGAAGCTTTCTTT.

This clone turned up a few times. CDR3 in amino acids: CASSRPTSGTRNEQFF. CDR3 DNA sequence: TGTGCCAGCAGTCGACCAACTAGCGGGACGAGAAATGAGCAGTTCTTC. The rearrangement joins TRBV6-2 or TRBV6-3 to TRBJ2-1; 10 nucleotides line up with TRBD2. This CDR3 region has 16 residues. After removal of 5 bases from V and 7 bases from J, the junction contained 11 bases not matched to a gene. The germline V gene has CDR1 MNHEY and CDR2 SVGEGT.

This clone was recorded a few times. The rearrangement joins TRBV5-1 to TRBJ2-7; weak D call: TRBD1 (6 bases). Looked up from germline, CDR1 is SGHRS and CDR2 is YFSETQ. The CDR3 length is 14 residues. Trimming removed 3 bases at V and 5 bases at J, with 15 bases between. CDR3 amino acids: CASSSQGALDEQYF. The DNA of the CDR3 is TGCGCCAGCAGCTCACAGGGTGCCTTAGACGAGCAGTACTTC.

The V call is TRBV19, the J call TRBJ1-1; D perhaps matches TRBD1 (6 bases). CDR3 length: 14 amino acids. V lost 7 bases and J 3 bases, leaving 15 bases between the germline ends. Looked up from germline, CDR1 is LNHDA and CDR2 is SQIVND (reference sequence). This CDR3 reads CASIGLRGYTEAFF. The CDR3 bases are TGTGCCAGTATAGGGTTGAGGGGGTACACTGAAGCTTTCTTT.

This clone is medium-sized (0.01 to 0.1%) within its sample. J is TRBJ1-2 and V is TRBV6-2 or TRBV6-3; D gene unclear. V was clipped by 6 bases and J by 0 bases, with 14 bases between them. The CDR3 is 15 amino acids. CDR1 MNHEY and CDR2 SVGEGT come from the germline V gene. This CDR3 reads CASSPHALANYGYTF. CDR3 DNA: TGTGCCAGCAGCCCTCACGCCCTAGCTAACTATGGCTACACCTTC.

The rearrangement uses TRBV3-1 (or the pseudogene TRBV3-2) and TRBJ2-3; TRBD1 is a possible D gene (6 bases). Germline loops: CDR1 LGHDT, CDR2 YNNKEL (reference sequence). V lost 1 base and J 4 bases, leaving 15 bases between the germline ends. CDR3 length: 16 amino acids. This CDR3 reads CASSQVVAGVADTQYF. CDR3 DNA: TGTGCCAGCAGCCAAGTCGTGGCAGGGGTGGCAGATACGCAGTATTTT.

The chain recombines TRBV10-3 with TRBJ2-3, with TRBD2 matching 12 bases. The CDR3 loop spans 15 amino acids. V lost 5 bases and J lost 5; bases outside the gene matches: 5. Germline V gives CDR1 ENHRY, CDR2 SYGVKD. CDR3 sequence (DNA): TGTGCCATCAGTCCTAGCGGGAGGGCTAGAGATACGCAGTATTTT. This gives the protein CAISPSGRARDTQYF.

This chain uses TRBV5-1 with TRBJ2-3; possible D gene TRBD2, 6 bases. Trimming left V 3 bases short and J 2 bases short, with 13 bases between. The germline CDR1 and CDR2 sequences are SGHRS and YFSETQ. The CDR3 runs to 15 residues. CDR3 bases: TGCGCCAGCAGCTGGGGGGACCTCTACACAGATACGCAGTATTTT. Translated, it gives CASSWGDLYTDTQYF.

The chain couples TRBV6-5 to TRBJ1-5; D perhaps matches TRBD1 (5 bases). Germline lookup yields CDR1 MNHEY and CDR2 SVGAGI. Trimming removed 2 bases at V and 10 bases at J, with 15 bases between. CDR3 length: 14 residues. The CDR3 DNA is TGTGCCAGCAGTTACGGCCAGGGCAGTCGTCCCCAGCATTTT. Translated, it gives CASSYGQGSRPQHF.

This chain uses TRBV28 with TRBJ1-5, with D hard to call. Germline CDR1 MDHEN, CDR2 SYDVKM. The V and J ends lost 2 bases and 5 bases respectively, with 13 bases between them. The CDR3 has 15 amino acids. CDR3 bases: TGTGCCAGCAGTTTAGGCGGGGAAGTGGATCAGCCCCAGCATTTT. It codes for CASSLGGEVDQPQHF.

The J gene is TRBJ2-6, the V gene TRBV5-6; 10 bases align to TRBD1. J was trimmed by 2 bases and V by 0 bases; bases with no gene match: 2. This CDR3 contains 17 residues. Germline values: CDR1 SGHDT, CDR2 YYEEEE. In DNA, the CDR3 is TGTGCCAGCAGCTTGGGACAGGGGGCGCCTGGGGCCAACGTCCTGACTTTC. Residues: CASSLGQGAPGANVLTF.

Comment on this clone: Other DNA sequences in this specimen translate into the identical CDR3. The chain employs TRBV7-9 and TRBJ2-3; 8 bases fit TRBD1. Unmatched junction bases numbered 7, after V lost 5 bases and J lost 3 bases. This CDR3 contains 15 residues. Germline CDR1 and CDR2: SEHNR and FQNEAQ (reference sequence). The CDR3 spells CASSPQGVSTDTQYF. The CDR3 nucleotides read TGTGCCAGCAGCCCACAGGGGGTTAGTACAGATACGCAGTATTTT.